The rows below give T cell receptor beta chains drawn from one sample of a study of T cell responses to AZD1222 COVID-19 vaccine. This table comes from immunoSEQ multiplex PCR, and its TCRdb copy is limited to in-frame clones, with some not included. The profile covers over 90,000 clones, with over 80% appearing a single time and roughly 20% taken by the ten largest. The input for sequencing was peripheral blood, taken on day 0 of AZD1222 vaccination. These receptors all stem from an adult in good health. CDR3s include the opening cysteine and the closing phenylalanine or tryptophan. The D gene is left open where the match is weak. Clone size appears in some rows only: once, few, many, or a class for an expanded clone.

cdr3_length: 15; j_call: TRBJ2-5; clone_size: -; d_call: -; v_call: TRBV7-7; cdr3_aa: CASSLEAGVAETQYF; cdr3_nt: TGTGCTAGCAGCTTAGAGGCAGGGGTAGCGGAGACCCAGTACTTC
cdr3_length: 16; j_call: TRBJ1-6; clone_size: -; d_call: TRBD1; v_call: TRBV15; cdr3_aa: CATSRGQGGSNSPLHF; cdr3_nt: TGTGCCACCAGCCGGGGACAGGGAGGATCGAATTCACCCCTCCACTTT
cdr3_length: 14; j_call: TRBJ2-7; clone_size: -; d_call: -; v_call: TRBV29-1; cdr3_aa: CSVLLRGSTYEQYF; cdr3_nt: TGCAGCGTCCTTCTAAGGGGGAGTACCTACGAGCAGTACTTC
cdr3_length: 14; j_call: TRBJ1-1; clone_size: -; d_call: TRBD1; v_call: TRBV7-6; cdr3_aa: CASSYRQGVTEAFF; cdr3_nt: TGTGCCAGCAGCTACCGACAGGGGGTCACTGAAGCTTTCTTT
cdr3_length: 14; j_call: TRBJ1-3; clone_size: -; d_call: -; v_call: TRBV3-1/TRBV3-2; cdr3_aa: CASSQSGSGNTIYF; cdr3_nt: TGTGCCAGCAGCCAATCAGGGTCTGGAAACACCATATATTTT
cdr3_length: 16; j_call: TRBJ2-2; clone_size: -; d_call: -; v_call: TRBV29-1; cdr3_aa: CSVERERGKNTGELFF; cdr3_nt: TGCAGCGTTGAACGGGAGAGAGGAAAAAACACCGGGGAGCTGTTTTTT
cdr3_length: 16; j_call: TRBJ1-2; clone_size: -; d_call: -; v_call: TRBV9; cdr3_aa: CASTLGGGAKDYGYTF; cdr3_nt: TGTGCCAGCACCCTAGGTGGGGGGGCGAAGGACTATGGCTACACCTTC
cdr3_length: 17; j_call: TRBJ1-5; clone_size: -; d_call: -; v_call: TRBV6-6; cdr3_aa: CASSRMSRPGSNQPQHF; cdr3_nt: TGTGCCAGCAGTCGTATGAGCCGGCCGGGAAGCAATCAGCCCCAGCATTTT
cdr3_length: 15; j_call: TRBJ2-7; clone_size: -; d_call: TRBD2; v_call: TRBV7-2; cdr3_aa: CASSTDSGSFYEQYF; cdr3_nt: TGTGCCAGCAGCACCGATAGCGGGAGCTTCTACGAGCAGTACTTC
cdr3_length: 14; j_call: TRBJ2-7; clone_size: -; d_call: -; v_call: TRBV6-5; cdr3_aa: CASSRYTGFYEQYF; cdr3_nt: TGTGCCAGCAGCCGTTATACAGGGTTCTACGAGCAGTACTTC
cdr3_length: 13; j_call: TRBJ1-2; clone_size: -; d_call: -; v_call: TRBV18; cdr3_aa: CASSRGTNYGYTF; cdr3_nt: TGTGCCAGCTCTCGGGGGACCAACTATGGCTACACCTTC
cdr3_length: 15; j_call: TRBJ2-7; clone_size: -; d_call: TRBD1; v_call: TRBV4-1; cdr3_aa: CASRFGTGRSYEQYF; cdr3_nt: TGCGCCAGCAGATTCGGGACAGGGAGGTCCTACGAGCAGTACTTC
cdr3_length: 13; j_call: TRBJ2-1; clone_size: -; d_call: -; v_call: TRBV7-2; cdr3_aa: CATAKRGSDEQFF; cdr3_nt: TGTGCCACCGCAAAACGGGGCTCCGATGAGCAGTTCTTC
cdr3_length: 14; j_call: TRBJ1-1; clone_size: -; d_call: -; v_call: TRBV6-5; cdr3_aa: CASSYLLPNTEAFF; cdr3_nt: TGTGCCAGCAGTTACTTACTACCGAACACTGAAGCTTTCTTT
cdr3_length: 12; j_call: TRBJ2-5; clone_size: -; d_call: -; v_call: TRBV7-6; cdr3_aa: CASSLNLETQYF; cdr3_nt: TGTGCCAGCAGCTTAAATTTAGAGACCCAGTACTTC
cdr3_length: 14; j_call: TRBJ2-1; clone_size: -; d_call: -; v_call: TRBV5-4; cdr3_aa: CASSLFGPNNEQFF; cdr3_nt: TGTGCCAGCAGCTTATTCGGCCCAAACAATGAGCAGTTCTTC
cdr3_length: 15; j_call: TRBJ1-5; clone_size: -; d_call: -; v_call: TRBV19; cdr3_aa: CASSERDARNQPQHF; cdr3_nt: TGTGCCAGTAGTGAGAGGGACGCCAGGAATCAGCCCCAGCATTTT
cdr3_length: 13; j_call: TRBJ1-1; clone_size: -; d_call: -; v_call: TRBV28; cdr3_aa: CAIISRGNTEAFF; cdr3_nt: TGTGCCATCATATCCAGGGGGAACACTGAAGCTTTCTTT
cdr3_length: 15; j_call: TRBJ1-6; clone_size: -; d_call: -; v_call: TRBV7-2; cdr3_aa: CASSLSAPNNSPLHF; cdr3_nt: TGTGCCAGCAGCTTGTCAGCGCCAAATAATTCACCCCTCCACTTT
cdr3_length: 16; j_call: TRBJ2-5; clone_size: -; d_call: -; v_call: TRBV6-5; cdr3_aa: CASSYSSGVGGETQYF; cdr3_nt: TGTGCCAGCAGTTACTCCTCGGGTGTAGGAGGGGAGACCCAGTACTTC
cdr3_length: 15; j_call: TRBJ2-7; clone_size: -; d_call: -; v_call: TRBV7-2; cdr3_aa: CASSPGVLGSYEQYF; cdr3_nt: TGTGCCAGCAGCCCCGGGGTCCTTGGCTCCTACGAGCAGTACTTC
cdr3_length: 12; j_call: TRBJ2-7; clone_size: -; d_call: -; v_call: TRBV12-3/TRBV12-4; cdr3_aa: CASSLHSYEQYF; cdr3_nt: TGTGCCAGCAGTTTACACTCCTACGAGCAGTACTTC
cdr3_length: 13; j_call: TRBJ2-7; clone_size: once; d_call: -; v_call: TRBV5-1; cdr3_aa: CASSTDNSYEQYF; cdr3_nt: TGCGCCAGCAGCACCGACAATTCCTACGAGCAGTACTTC
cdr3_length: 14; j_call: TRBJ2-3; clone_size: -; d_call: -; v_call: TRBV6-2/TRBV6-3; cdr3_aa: CASSYLASWDTQYF; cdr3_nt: TGTGCCAGCAGTTACCTAGCGAGCTGGGATACGCAGTATTTT
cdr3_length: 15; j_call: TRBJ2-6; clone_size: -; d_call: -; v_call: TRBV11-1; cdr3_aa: CASSGRGAGANVLTF; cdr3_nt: TGTGCCAGCAGCGGAAGGGGGGCTGGGGCCAACGTCCTGACTTTC
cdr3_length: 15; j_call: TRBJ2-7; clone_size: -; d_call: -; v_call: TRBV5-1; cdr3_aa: CASRRGAEDSYEQYF; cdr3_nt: TGCGCCAGCAGAAGGGGAGCCGAGGACTCCTACGAGCAGTACTTC
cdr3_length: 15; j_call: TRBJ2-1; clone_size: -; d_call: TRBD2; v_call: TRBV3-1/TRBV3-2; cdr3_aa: CASSLGLAGTNEQFF; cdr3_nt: TGTGCCAGCAGCCTGGGACTAGCGGGAACGAATGAGCAGTTCTTC
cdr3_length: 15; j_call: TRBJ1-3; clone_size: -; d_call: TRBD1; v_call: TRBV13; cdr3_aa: CASSLQGGTGNTIYF; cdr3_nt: TGTGCCAGCAGCTTACAGGGGGGGACTGGAAACACCATATATTTT
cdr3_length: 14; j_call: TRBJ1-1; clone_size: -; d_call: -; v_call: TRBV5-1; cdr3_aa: CASSLAKGRTEAFF; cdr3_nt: TGCGCCAGCAGCTTGGCCAAAGGGCGCACTGAAGCTTTCTTT
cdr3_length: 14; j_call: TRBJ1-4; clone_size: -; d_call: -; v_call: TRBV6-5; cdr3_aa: CASSSPRAGEKLFF; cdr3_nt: TGTGCCAGCAGTTCCCCACGGGCAGGCGAAAAACTGTTTTTT
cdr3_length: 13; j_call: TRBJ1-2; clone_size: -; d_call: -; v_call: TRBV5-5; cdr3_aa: CASSLGDGYGYTF; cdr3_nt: TGTGCCAGCAGCTTGGGGGACGGCTATGGCTACACCTTC
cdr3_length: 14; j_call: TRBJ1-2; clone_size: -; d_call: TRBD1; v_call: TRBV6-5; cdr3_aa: CASSLTGSNYGYTF; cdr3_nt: TGTGCCAGTTCGTTGACAGGGTCTAACTATGGCTACACCTTC
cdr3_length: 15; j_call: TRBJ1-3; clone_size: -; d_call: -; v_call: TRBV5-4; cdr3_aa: CASSFGLYSGNTIYF; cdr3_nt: TGTGCCAGCAGCTTCGGGCTCTACTCTGGAAACACCATATATTTT
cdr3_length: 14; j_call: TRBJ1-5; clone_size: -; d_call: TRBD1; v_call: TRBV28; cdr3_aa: CASRAGTGFQPQHF; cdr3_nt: TGTGCCAGCAGGGCAGGGACAGGGTTTCAGCCCCAGCATTTT
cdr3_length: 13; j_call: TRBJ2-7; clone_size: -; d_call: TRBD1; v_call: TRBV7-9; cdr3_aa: CASSSGGRDEQYF; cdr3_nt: TGTGCCAGCAGCTCAGGGGGCAGGGACGAGCAGTACTTC
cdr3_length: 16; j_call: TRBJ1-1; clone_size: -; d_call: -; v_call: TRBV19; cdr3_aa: CASSMTLTSQNTEAFF; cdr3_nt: TGTGCCAGTAGTATGACTTTGACATCCCAGAACACTGAAGCTTTCTTT
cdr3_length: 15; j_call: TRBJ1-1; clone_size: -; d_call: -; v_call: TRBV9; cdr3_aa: CASSVDWAGGTEAFF; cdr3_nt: TGTGCCAGCAGCGTAGACTGGGCCGGCGGCACTGAAGCTTTCTTT
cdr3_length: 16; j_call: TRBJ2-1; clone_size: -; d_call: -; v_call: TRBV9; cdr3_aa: CASSKSLGGGGNEQFF; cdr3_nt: TGTGCCAGCAGCAAATCACTGGGGGGAGGAGGGAATGAGCAGTTCTTC
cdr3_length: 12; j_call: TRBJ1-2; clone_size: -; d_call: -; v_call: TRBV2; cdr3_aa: CASSEAGGGYTF; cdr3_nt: TGTGCCAGCAGTGAAGCGGGGGGCGGCTACACCTTC
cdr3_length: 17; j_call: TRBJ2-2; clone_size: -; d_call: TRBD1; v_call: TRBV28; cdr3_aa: CASSLLGDRGNTGELFF; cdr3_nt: TGTGCCAGCAGTTTACTGGGGGACAGGGGGAACACCGGGGAGCTGTTTTTT
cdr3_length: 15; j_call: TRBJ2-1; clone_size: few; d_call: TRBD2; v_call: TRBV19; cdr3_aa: CASSIRTSGLNEQFF; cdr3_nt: TGTGCCAGTAGTATAAGGACTAGCGGGCTCAATGAGCAGTTCTTC
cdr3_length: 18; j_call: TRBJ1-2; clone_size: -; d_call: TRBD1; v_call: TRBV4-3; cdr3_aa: CASSPQGGLTGANYGYTF; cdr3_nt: TGCGCCAGCAGCCCTCAGGGGGGGTTGACAGGGGCTAACTATGGCTACACCTTC
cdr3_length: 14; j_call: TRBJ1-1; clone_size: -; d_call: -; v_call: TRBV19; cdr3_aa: CASSMPGRDTEAFF; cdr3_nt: TGTGCCAGTAGTATGCCAGGGAGGGACACTGAAGCTTTCTTT
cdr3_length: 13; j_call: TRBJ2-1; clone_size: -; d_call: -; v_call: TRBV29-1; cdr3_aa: CSVSGPHYNEQFF; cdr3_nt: TGCAGCGTCTCGGGGCCTCATTACAATGAGCAGTTCTTC
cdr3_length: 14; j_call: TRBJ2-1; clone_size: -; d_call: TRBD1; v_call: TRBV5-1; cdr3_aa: CASSPGTAENEQFF; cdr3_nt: TGCGCCAGCAGCCCCGGGACAGCAGAGAATGAGCAGTTCTTC
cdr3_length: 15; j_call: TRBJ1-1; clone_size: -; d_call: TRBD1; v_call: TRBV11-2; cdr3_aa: CASSWGGGLNTEAFF; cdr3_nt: TGTGCCAGCAGCTGGGGAGGGGGCCTGAACACTGAAGCTTTCTTT
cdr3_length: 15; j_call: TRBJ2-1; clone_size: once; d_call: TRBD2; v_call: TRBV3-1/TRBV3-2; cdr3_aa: CASSQDLRENNEQFF; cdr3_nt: TGTGCCAGCAGCCAAGATTTGCGGGAGAACAATGAGCAGTTCTTC
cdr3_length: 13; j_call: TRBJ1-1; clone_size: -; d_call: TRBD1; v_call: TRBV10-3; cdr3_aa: CAIIEGQGTEAFF; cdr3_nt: TGTGCCATCATAGAAGGACAGGGCACGGAAGCTTTCTTT
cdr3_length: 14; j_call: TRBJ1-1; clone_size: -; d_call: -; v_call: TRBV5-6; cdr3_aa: CASSFRGRHTEAFF; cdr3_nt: TGTGCCAGCAGCTTTCGGGGGCGCCACACTGAAGCTTTCTTT
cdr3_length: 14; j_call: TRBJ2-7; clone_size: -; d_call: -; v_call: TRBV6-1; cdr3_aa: CASSDIGQDYEQYF; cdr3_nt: TGTGCCAGCAGTGACATCGGCCAGGACTACGAGCAGTACTTC
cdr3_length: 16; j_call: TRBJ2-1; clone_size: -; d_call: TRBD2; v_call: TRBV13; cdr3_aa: CASSPLPGLGLPEQFF; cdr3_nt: TGTGCCAGCAGCCCGCTCCCGGGACTAGGTCTGCCTGAGCAGTTCTTC